These T cell receptor beta chains were read from a single sample in a study of blood T cell repertoires in COVID-19. Sequenced by immunoSEQ multiplex PCR; TCRdb stores in-frame clones only, minus some. This table holds a few hundred thousand clones, approximately 86% found once. Sequenced input: PBMCs or T cells enriched from blood (not recorded which). These receptor sequences come from a woman aged 30 to 39 who had been exposed to COVID-19. Both conserved end residues are part of each CDR3. D genes are given only for firm matches. A clone size is listed for some rows: how often the clone was seen (once, few, many), or a class if it is expanded.

cdr3_aa	cdr3_nt	d_call	j_call	clone_size	v_call
CAAEGGAMSYGYTF	TGTGCCGCCGAAGGTGGGGCAATGAGCTATGGCTACACCTTC	-	TRBJ1-2	-	TRBV6-5
CASSHDRKQYF	TGTGCCAGCAGTCATGACAGGAAGCAGTACTTC	-	TRBJ2-7	-	TRBV27
CASSSGTGGPSKQYF	TGTGCCAGTAGTTCAGGGACAGGGGGCCCTTCAAAGCAGTACTTC	TRBD1	TRBJ2-7	-	TRBV19
CASSLGRPTEAFF	TGTGCCAGCAGTTTAGGGAGACCGACTGAAGCTTTCTTT	-	TRBJ1-1	-	TRBV27
CASSGGMRGFGSGELFF	TGTGCCAGCAGTGGGGGAATGCGGGGGTTCGGATCCGGGGAGCTGTTTTTT	TRBD2	TRBJ2-2	-	TRBV6-1
CASTGQGDTGELFF	TGTGCCAGCACCGGACAGGGGGACACCGGGGAGCTGTTTTTT	TRBD1	TRBJ2-2	-	TRBV9
CASSQGGPEKYTQYF	TGCGCCAGCAGTCAGGGGGGTCCCGAGAAATATACGCAGTATTTT	-	TRBJ2-3	-	TRBV5-1
CASSELQVYGYTF	TGCGCCAGCAGTGAGCTCCAGGTCTATGGCTACACCTTC	-	TRBJ1-2	once	TRBV10-2
CASRRQGAGDGYTF	TGTGCCAGTAGAAGACAGGGCGCAGGAGATGGCTACACCTTC	TRBD1	TRBJ1-2	-	TRBV19
CASSPTGSPPGEQYF	TGTGCCAGCTCACCGACAGGGTCCCCACCGGGGGAGCAGTACTTC	TRBD1	TRBJ2-7	-	TRBV18
CASSSNGQAGSYNEQFF	TGTGCCAGCAGTTCCAACGGACAGGCGGGCTCCTACAATGAGCAGTTCTTC	TRBD1	TRBJ2-1	-	TRBV27
CASRNRANEQFF	TGTGCCAGCAGGAACAGGGCCAATGAGCAGTTCTTC	-	TRBJ2-1	-	TRBV9
CASGGQGNEKLFF	TGTGCCAGCGGGGGACAGGGGAATGAAAAACTGTTTTTT	TRBD1	TRBJ1-4	-	TRBV2
CASSDEGGGTGELFF	TGTGCCAGCAGTGACGAGGGAGGGGGCACCGGGGAGCTGTTTTTT	-	TRBJ2-2	-	TRBV6-4
CASSQTGTGVGDTQYF	TGCGCCAGCAGCCAAACCGGGACAGGGGTGGGAGATACGCAGTATTTT	TRBD1	TRBJ2-3	few	TRBV4-1
CAWRTGGLPRNGYTF	TGTGCCTGGAGAACAGGGGGATTACCCCGGAATGGCTACACCTTC	TRBD1	TRBJ1-2	few	TRBV30
CASSLGLGQDTQYF	TGCGCCAGCAGCTTGGGTCTGGGACAAGATACGCAGTATTTT	-	TRBJ2-3	-	TRBV5-1
CASRPGQGGAGELFF	TGTGCCAGCAGACCGGGACAGGGAGGCGCCGGGGAGCTGTTTTTT	TRBD1	TRBJ2-2	-	TRBV27
CAWSPSRQAISYNSPLHF	TGTGCCTGGAGTCCCTCGAGACAGGCCATCTCCTATAATTCACCCCTCCACTTT	-	TRBJ1-6	-	TRBV30
CASSPRTGYSYNEQFF	TGTGCCAGCAGTCCCCGGACAGGTTACTCCTACAATGAGCAGTTCTTC	TRBD1	TRBJ2-1	-	TRBV27
CASSLSYGDISTDTQYF	TGTGCCAGCAGTTTATCGTACGGGGACATTAGCACAGATACGCAGTATTTT	-	TRBJ2-3	once	TRBV27
CASSPFTGALASPDSPLHF	TGTGCCAGTAGCCCCTTCACAGGGGCTCTTGCCTCACCTGATTCACCCCTCCACTTT	TRBD1	TRBJ1-6	-	TRBV19
CASSPSGGSNTEAFF	TGTGCCAGTAGCCCCTCGGGGGGGTCAAACACTGAAGCTTTCTTT	-	TRBJ1-1	-	TRBV19
CASSQDRRTGGTGELFF	TGTGCCAGCAGCCAAGATAGGAGGACAGGGGGCACCGGGGAGCTGTTTTTT	TRBD1	TRBJ2-2	-	TRBV3-1/TRBV3-2
CATSGGRDNSPLHF	TGTGCCACCAGTGGGGGCAGAGATAATTCACCCCTCCACTTT	-	TRBJ1-6	once	TRBV24-1
CASRTGGALLYGYTF	TGTGCCAGCAGAACTGGAGGGGCCCTCCTCTATGGCTACACCTTC	-	TRBJ1-2	-	TRBV28
CASSDGNRPQHF	TGTGCCAGCAGCGACGGGAATAGGCCCCAGCATTTT	-	TRBJ1-5	-	TRBV5-8
CASSLEGVEGDTQYF	TGCGCCAGCAGCTTGGAGGGGGTTGAGGGGGATACGCAGTATTTT	-	TRBJ2-3	-	TRBV5-1
CASSPDRVRGNTIYF	TGTGCCAGCTCACCAGACAGGGTACGCGGAAACACCATATATTTT	TRBD1	TRBJ1-3	-	TRBV18
CATSRGTQGDQPQHF	TGTGCCACCAGCAGAGGGACACAGGGCGATCAGCCCCAGCATTTT	-	TRBJ1-5	-	TRBV15